A selection of T cell receptor beta chains follows, all from one sample in a study of T-cell memory formation after mild COVID-19. Each CDR3 protein gets one entry after TCRdb re-called the 5' RACE reads with MiXCR. This table has roughly 13,000 distinct CDR3 sequences, about 14% appearing once. Sequenced input: PBMCs or a T cell subset sorted from them (not recorded which). These receptors came from a young man who had mild COVID-19 (a few samples of this study predate the infection). Cell type and time point are not known. Each CDR3 is given with its conserved first and last residue. A row's size may be missing; if present it is once, few, many or a size class.

V gene: TRBV6-2/TRBV6-3
J gene: TRBJ1-1
clone size: few
CDR3 protein: CASSPWWRGTEAFF

V gene: TRBV4-1
J gene: TRBJ2-7
clone size: NA
CDR3 protein: CASSQGGTVEQYF

V gene: TRBV12-3/TRBV12-4
J gene: TRBJ2-5
clone size: many
CDR3 protein: CASSLLGAGGPLQETQYF

V gene: TRBV7-6
J gene: TRBJ2-1
clone size: NA
CDR3 protein: CASSKRASGGEYNEQFF

V gene: TRBV12-3/TRBV12-4
J gene: TRBJ1-2
clone size: many
CDR3 protein: CATETGHGYTF

V gene: TRBV7-6
J gene: TRBJ2-5
clone size: NA
CDR3 protein: CASSLAGGSGETQYF

V gene: TRBV12-3/TRBV12-4
J gene: TRBJ2-5
clone size: NA
CDR3 protein: CASRRRGQTQYF

V gene: TRBV6-2/TRBV6-3
J gene: TRBJ1-1
clone size: NA
CDR3 protein: CASSYGLKDTEAFF

V gene: TRBV6-5
J gene: TRBJ1-2
clone size: few
CDR3 protein: CASIKSGPKGYTF

V gene: TRBV5-1
J gene: TRBJ2-5
clone size: NA
CDR3 protein: CASSYRRGLYQETQYF

V gene: TRBV4-1
J gene: TRBJ1-2
clone size: many
CDR3 protein: CASSRLPRGDSYGYTF

V gene: TRBV5-1
J gene: TRBJ2-7
clone size: many
CDR3 protein: CASSLGQGDYEQYF

V gene: TRBV10-3
J gene: TRBJ1-2
clone size: many
CDR3 protein: CAISSNEGGGYTF

V gene: TRBV6-5
J gene: TRBJ1-1
clone size: many
CDR3 protein: CASSYFEQGLNTEAFF

V gene: TRBV28
J gene: TRBJ2-4
clone size: many
CDR3 protein: CASTGGRHIQYF

V gene: TRBV3-2
J gene: TRBJ2-2
clone size: NA
CDR3 protein: CASSQTGPVVAGGTLTNTGELFF

V gene: TRBV12-3/TRBV12-4
J gene: TRBJ2-1
clone size: many
CDR3 protein: CASSFGLAGSNEQFF

V gene: TRBV10-2
J gene: TRBJ1-1
clone size: NA
CDR3 protein: CASRYTRDGAEAFF

V gene: TRBV5-1
J gene: TRBJ1-3
clone size: many
CDR3 protein: CASSLSATLGNTIYF

V gene: TRBV7-2
J gene: TRBJ2-3
clone size: NA
CDR3 protein: CASSSGGQGADTQYF

V gene: TRBV4-3
J gene: TRBJ2-2
clone size: many
CDR3 protein: CASSQRGLYTGELFF

V gene: TRBV28
J gene: TRBJ2-7
clone size: NA
CDR3 protein: CASSPRGVVTYEQYF

V gene: TRBV20-1
J gene: TRBJ1-1
clone size: many
CDR3 protein: CSAVRATEAFF

V gene: TRBV14
J gene: TRBJ1-6
clone size: many
CDR3 protein: CASSQLTGASSPLHF

V gene: TRBV4-1
J gene: TRBJ1-2
clone size: many
CDR3 protein: CASSQDNGLWGYTF

V gene: TRBV14
J gene: TRBJ2-5
clone size: many
CDR3 protein: CASSQDRVVQETQYF

V gene: TRBV9
J gene: TRBJ2-4
clone size: NA
CDR3 protein: CASSVGSGLNIQYF

V gene: TRBV10-3
J gene: TRBJ1-4
clone size: many
CDR3 protein: CAIKDTNEKLFF

V gene: TRBV9
J gene: TRBJ2-5
clone size: few
CDR3 protein: CASSVAPQGQETQYF

V gene: TRBV7-6
J gene: TRBJ1-5
clone size: medium-sized
CDR3 protein: CASSLAGLGNQPQHF

V gene: TRBV4-2
J gene: TRBJ2-7
clone size: once
CDR3 protein: CASSQDLRGYEQYF

V gene: TRBV12-3/TRBV12-4
J gene: TRBJ1-1
clone size: many
CDR3 protein: CASRDRGYATEAFF

V gene: TRBV7-2
J gene: TRBJ1-2
clone size: many
CDR3 protein: CASSLPLLRRDNYGYTF

V gene: TRBV27
J gene: TRBJ1-6
clone size: few
CDR3 protein: CASSFTRSSYNSPLHF

V gene: TRBV7-2
J gene: TRBJ1-1
clone size: many
CDR3 protein: CASSLSGLLNTEAFF

V gene: TRBV9
J gene: TRBJ1-6
clone size: few
CDR3 protein: CASSVGQPSPLHF

V gene: TRBV7-9
J gene: TRBJ1-2
clone size: many
CDR3 protein: CASSLRSLDGYTF

V gene: TRBV12-5
J gene: TRBJ2-3
clone size: few
CDR3 protein: CASGLNTDTQYF

V gene: TRBV7-2
J gene: TRBJ2-7
clone size: many
CDR3 protein: CASSLSRSETYEQYF

V gene: TRBV29-1
J gene: TRBJ1-4
clone size: many
CDR3 protein: CSVNPGGENEKLFF

V gene: TRBV7-3
J gene: TRBJ2-5
clone size: many
CDR3 protein: CASSPGLAVETQYF

V gene: TRBV25-1
J gene: TRBJ2-7
clone size: NA
CDR3 protein: CASRGDSGREAYEQYF

V gene: TRBV11-2
J gene: TRBJ2-5
clone size: NA
CDR3 protein: CASSLDFARIAGAKYQETQYF

V gene: TRBV7-2
J gene: TRBJ1-1
clone size: few
CDR3 protein: CASSFWDSRGENTEAFF

V gene: TRBV4-1
J gene: TRBJ1-5
clone size: few
CDR3 protein: CASSARDRGHQPQHF

V gene: TRBV3-1
J gene: TRBJ1-1
clone size: many
CDR3 protein: CASSLHQGVVYTEAFF